These 9 T cell receptor beta chains share one sample of origin, sequenced in a study of T-cell memory formation after mild COVID-19. TCRdb re-called the 5' RACE reads through MiXCR, storing one row per CDR3 protein. The sample carries 300,000 to 400,000 distinct CDR3 sequences, roughly an eighth recorded once. The sequenced sample was PBMCs or a T cell subset sorted from them (not recorded which). The receptor set was obtained from a man between 18 and 35 years old who had mild COVID-19 (a few samples of this study predate the infection). Cell type and time point are not known.

J is TRBJ1-1 and V is TRBV7-6; D is unclear. The germline gives CDR1 SGHVS, CDR2 FNYEAQ. The CDR3 has 14 amino acids. V dropped 1 base and J dropped 3 bases, with 9 bases sitting between them. The CDR3 reads CASSLGPTDTEAFF. In DNA form, the CDR3 reads TGTGCCAGCAGCTTAGGCCCCACGGACACTGAAGCTTTCTTT. The whole variable domain, filled in from reference TRBV7-6 and TRBJ1-1, reads GAGVSQSPRYKVTKRGQDVALRCDPISGHVSLYWYRQALGQGPEFLTYFNYEAQQDKSGLPNDRFSAERPEGSISTLTIQRTEQRDSAMYRCASSLGPTDTEAFFGQGTRLTVV.

This clonotype was detected only a few times. The V and J genes are TRBV27 and TRBJ2-7; TRBD1 might be the D (7 bases). The CDR3 is 14 amino acids. Trimming took 4 bases from V and 4 from J, leaving 14 bases between them. Germline CDR1 is MNHEY and CDR2 is SMNVEV (reference sequence). The CDR3 spells CASSSAGGSYEQYV. Written as DNA, the CDR3 is TGTGCCAGCAGTTCAGCAGGGGGGTCTTACGAGCAGTACGTC.

The rearrangement joins TRBV7-8 to TRBJ2-2; 10 bases line up with TRBD2. Unmatched junction bases numbered 4, after V lost 1 base and J lost 5 bases. CDR3 length: 16 amino acids. CDR1 and CDR2 (germline): SGHVS, FQNEAQ. CDR3 DNA: TGTGCCAGCAGCTTAGAGGGACTAGCGAGTACCGGGGAGCTGTTTTTT. Its translation is CASSLEGLASTGELFF.

The rearrangement uses TRBV7-2 and TRBJ1-5; possibly TRBD1 for D (6 bases). V dropped 3 bases and J dropped 2 bases, with 17 bases sitting between them. Germline V gene sequence: CDR1 SGHTA, CDR2 FQGNSA. The CDR3 covers 17 residues. CDR3 sequence (DNA): TGTGCCAGCAGCTTCCCGGGACATCGTTTGGGCAATCAGCCCCAGCATTTT. As protein: CASSFPGHRLGNQPQHF.

V is TRBV29-1 and J is TRBJ2-7; maybe TRBD1 (5 bases). CDR3 length equals 13 residues. Germline V lookup: CDR1 SQVTM, CDR2 ANQGSEA. V was cut by 5 bases and J by 0 bases, with 11 bases left in between. The chain's CDR3 is CSVRQGSSYEQYV. CDR3 nucleotide sequence: TGCAGCGTTCGGCAGGGCAGCTCCTACGAGCAGTACGTC.

This clonotype was seen only a few times. The chain uses TRBV20-1 and TRBJ2-5; 9 bases are shared with TRBD2. V lost 2 bases and J lost 1; bases outside the gene matches: 17. Germline CDR1 is DFQATT and CDR2 is SNEGSKA (reference sequence). The CDR3 is 19 residues long. The CDR3 DNA sequence: TGCAGTGCTAGACCCGGAGTCTTAGCGGGGGACTTTCTCCAAGAGACCCAGTACTTC. It specifies CSARPGVLAGDFLQETQYF.

V usage is TRBV25-1 and J usage is TRBJ1-6; D is possibly TRBD1 (5 bases). Trimming left V 4 bases short and J 0 bases short, with 10 bases between. Germline V gene lookup returns CDR1 MGHDK and CDR2 SYGVNS. This CDR3 is 16 amino acids long. DNA for the CDR3: TGTGCCAGCAGTGGCCCAGGGAGCTCCTATAATTCACCCCTCCACTTT. Its protein is CASSGPGSSYNSPLHF.

This clonotype was seen repeatedly, ten times or more. The chain's CDR3 is CASTTMSGSYEQYF. CDR3 DNA: TGCGCCAGCACTACCATGTCGGGTTCCTACGAGCAGTACTTC. The V gene is TRBV5-1, the J gene TRBJ2-7; D is ambiguous. CDR3 length equals 14 residues. The germline CDR1 and CDR2 sequences are SGHRS and YFSETQ. V was trimmed by 6 bases and J by 1 base, leaving 14 bases between them.

This clonotype was seen more than once but under ten times. This CDR3 reads CASSFSGGGLNTQYF. The CDR3 DNA reads TGTGCCAGCAGCTTTTCGGGCGGCGGACTAAATACGCAGTATTTT. The gene calls are TRBV7-2 and TRBJ2-3; maybe TRBD2 (6 bases). This CDR3 region has 15 residues. The V gene's germline CDR1 is SGHTA and CDR2 FQGNSA. The V and J ends lost 3 bases and 7 bases respectively, with 17 bases between them.